These 2 T cell receptor beta chains came from one sample sequenced in a study of human T cells and chemical hapten exposure. TCRdb re-analysed the RACE reads in MiXCR, keeping a single row per CDR3 protein. The table records about 49,000 distinct CDR3 sequences, less than 10% of them present only once. As for time point: patch test 1, 2 weeks after DPC sensitization. Treatment here: therapeutic diphenylcyclopropenone sensitization with weekly scalp DPC. Sequencing used whole blood, obtained in connection with sensitization to the hapten diphenylcyclopropenone (DPC). These TCRs come from a woman aged 45 to 65 with alopecia areata. Some clones in this sample may be carry-over from other donors' samples.

V gene TRBV5-4 combines with J gene TRBJ2-2; no firm D call. Trimming removed 4 bases at V and 4 bases at J, with 11 bases between. CDR3 length: 14 residues. Germline V CDR1 and CDR2: SGHNT, YYREEE (reference sequence). CDR3 in amino acids: CASSGKGRTGELFF. As DNA, the CDR3 is TGTGCCAGCAGCGGGAAGGGTCGCACCGGGGAGCTGTTTTTT.

The sample holds many counts of this clonotype. The chain links TRBV18 to TRBJ2-5; 14 bases match TRBD2. After removal of 3 bases from V and 6 bases from J, the junction contained 6 bases not matched to a gene. This CDR3 comprises 16 residues. Germline V gene data show CDR1 as KGHSH and CDR2 as LQKENI. This chain's CDR3 is CASSPQGTSGSQTQYF. Written as DNA, the CDR3 is TGTGCCAGCTCACCCCAAGGGACTAGCGGGAGTCAGACCCAGTACTTC.